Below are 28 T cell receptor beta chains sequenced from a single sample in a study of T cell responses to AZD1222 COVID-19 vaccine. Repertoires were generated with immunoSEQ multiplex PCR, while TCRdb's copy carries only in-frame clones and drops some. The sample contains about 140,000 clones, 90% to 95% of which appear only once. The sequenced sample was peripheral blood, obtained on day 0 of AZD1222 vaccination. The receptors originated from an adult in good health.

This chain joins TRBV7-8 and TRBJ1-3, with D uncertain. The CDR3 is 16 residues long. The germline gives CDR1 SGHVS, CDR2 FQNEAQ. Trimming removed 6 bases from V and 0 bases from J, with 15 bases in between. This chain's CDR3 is CASRPQTRSSGNTIYF. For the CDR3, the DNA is TGTGCCAGCAGACCCCAGACAAGGAGCTCTGGAAACACCATATATTTT.

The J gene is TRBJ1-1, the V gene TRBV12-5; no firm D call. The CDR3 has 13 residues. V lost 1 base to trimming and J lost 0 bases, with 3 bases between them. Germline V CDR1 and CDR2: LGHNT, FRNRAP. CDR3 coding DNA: TGTGCTAGTGGTTTGGAATTGAACACTGAAGCTTTCTTT. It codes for CASGLELNTEAFF.

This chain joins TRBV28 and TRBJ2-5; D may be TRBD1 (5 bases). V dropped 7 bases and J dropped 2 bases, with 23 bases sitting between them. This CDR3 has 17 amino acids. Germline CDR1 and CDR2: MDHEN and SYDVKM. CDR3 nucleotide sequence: TGTGCCAGCACCCCCCGGACACCGAAGATTGTTCAAGAGACCCAGTACTTC. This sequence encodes CASTPRTPKIVQETQYF. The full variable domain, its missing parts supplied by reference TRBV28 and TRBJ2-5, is DVKVTQSSRYLVKRTGEKVFLECVQDMDHENMFWYRQDPGLGLRLIYFSYDVKMKEKGDIPEGYSVSREKKERFSLILESASTNQTSMYLCASTPRTPKIVQETQYFGPGTRLLVL.

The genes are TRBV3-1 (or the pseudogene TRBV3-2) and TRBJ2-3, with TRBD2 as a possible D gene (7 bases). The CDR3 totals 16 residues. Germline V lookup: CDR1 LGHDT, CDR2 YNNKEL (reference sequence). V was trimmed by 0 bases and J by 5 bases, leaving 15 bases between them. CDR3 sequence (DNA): TGTGCCAGCAGCCAAGACCCTGGGGGGGGGCAAGATACGCAGTATTTT. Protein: CASSQDPGGGQDTQYF.

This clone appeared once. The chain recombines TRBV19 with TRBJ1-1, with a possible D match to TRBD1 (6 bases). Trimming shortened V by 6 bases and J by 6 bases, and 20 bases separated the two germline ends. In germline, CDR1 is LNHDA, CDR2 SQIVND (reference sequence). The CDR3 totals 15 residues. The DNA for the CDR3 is TGTGCCAGTAGCCGATCACAGGGTTTGGAAGCTGAAGCTTTCTTT. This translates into CASSRSQGLEAEAFF.

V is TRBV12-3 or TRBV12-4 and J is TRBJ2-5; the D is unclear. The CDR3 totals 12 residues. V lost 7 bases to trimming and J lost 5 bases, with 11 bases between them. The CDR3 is CASTSNVETQYF. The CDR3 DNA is TGTGCCAGCACCTCGAACGTGGAGACCCAGTACTTC.

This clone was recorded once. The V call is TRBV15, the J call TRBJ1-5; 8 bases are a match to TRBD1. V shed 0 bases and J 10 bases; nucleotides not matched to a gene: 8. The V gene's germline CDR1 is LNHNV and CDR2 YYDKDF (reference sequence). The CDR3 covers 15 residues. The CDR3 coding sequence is TGTGCCACCAGCAGAGATACGGGACAGGTGGTTCCCCAGCATTTT. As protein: CATSRDTGQVVPQHF.

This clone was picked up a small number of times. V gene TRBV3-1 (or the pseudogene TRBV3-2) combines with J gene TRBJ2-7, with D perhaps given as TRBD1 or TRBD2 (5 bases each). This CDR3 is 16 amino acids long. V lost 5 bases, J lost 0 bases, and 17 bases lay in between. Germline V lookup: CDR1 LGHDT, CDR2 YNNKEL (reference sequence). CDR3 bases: TGTGCCAGCAGCGTCATGGGGCGGGCAAACTCCTACGAGCAGTACTTC. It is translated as CASSVMGRANSYEQYF.

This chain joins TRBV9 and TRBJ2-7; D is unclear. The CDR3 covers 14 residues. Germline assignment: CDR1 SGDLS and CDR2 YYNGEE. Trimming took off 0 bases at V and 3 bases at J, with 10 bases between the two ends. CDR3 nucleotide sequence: TGTGCCAGCAGCGTAGCCCCGGACGGCTACGAGCAGTACTTC. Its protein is CASSVAPDGYEQYF.

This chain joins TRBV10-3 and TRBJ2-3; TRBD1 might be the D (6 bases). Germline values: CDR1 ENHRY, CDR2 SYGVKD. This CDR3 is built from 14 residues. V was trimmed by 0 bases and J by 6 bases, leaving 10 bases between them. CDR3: CAISESTGSDTQYF. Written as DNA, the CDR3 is TGTGCCATCAGTGAGTCGACAGGTAGCGATACGCAGTATTTT.

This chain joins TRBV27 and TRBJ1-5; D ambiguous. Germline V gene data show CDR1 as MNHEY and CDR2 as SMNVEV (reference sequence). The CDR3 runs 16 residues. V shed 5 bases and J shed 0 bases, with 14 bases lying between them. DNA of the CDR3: TGTGCCAGCAGTCCATCCCGGACGGGTAGCAATCAGCCCCAGCATTTT. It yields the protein CASSPSRTGSNQPQHF.

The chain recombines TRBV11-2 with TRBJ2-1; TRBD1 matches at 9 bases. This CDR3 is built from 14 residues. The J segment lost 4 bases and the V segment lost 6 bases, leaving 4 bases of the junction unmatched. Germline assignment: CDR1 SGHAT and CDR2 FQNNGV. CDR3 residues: CASRSTGGYNEQFF. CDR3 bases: TGTGCCAGCAGATCGACAGGGGGATACAATGAGCAGTTCTTC.

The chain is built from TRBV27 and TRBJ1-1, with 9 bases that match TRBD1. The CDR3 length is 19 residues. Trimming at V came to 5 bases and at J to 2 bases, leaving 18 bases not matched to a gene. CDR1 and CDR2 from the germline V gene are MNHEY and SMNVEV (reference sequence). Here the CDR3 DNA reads TGTGCCAGCAGTAGATTCCACCGGGACAGGGTTGCGAGAAACACTGAAGCTTTCTTT. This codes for CASSRFHRDRVARNTEAFF.

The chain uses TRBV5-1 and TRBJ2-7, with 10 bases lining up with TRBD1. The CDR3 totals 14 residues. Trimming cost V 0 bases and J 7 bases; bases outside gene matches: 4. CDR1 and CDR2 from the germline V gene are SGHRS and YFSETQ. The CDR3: CASSLDGQGGEQYF. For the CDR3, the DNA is TGCGCCAGCAGCTTGGACGGACAGGGGGGTGAGCAGTACTTC.

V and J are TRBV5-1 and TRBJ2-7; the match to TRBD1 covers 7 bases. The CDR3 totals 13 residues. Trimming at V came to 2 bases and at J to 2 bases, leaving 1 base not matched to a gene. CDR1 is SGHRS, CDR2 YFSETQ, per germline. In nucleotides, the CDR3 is TGCGCCAGCAGCTTTACAGGGGCCTACGAGCAGTACTTC. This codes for CASSFTGAYEQYF.

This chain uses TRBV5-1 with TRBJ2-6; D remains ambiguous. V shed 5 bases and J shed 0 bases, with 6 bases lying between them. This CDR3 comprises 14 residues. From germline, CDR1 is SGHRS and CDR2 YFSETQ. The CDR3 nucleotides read TGCGCCAGCAGGTTAGGCTCTGGGGCCAACGTCCTGACTTTC. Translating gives CASRLGSGANVLTF.

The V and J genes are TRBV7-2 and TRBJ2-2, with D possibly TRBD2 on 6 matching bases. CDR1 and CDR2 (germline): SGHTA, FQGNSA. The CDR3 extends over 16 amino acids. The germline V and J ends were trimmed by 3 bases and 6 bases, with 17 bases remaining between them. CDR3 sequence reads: CASSFVGSGYAGELFF. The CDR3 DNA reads TGTGCCAGCAGCTTTGTCGGCAGCGGGTATGCCGGGGAGCTGTTTTTT.

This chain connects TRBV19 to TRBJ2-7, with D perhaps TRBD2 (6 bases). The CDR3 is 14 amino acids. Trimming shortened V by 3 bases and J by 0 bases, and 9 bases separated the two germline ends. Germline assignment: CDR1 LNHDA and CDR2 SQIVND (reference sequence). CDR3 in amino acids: CASSMRGISYEQYF. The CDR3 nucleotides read TGTGCCAGTAGTATGCGGGGCATCTCCTACGAGCAGTACTTC.

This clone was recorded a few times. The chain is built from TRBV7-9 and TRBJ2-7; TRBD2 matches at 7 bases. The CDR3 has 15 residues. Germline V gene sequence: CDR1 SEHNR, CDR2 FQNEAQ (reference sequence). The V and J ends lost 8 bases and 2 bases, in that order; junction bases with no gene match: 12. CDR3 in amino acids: CASGNAGTTTYEQYF. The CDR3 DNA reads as TGTGCCAGCGGCAACGCCGGGACTACAACCTACGAGCAGTACTTC.

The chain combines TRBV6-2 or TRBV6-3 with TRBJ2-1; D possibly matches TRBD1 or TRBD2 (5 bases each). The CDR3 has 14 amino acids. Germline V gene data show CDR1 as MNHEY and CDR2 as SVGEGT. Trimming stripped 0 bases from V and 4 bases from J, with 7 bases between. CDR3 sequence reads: CASSYSGVYNEQFF. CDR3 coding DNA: TGTGCCAGCAGTTACTCGGGGGTATACAATGAGCAGTTCTTC.

The CDR3 DNA sequence: TGTGCCAGCGGAGGGCAGGGAGTCTACGAGCAGTACTTC. It codes for CASGGQGVYEQYF. This chain joins TRBV7-9 and TRBJ2-7; D might be TRBD2 (6 bases). The CDR3 totals 13 residues. V was clipped by 8 bases and J by 3 bases, with 14 bases between them. Per germline, CDR1 SEHNR and CDR2 FQNEAQ (reference sequence).

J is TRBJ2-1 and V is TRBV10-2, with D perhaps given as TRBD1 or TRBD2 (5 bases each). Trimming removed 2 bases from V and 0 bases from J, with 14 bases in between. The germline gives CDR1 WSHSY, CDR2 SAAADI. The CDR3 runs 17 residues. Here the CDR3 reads CASSEPGAAASYNEQFF. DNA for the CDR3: TGCGCCAGCAGTGAGCCCGGGGCGGCGGCCTCCTACAATGAGCAGTTCTTC.

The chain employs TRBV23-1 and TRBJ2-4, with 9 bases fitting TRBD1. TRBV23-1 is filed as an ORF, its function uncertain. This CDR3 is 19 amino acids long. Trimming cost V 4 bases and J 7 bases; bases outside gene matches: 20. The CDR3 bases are TGCGCCAGCAGTCGCCCCCTACAGGGACAGGGAGGCCCTCAGAACATTCAGTACTTC. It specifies CASSRPLQGQGGPQNIQYF.

CDR3 coding DNA: TGTGCCACCAGCAGAGATAGGGTCGGCGCGACCTACAGAAACTATGGCTACACCTTC. This encodes CATSRDRVGATYRNYGYTF. V usage is TRBV15 and J usage is TRBJ1-2; the D is unclear. Germline V gene lookup returns CDR1 LNHNV and CDR2 YYDKDF (reference sequence). V was clipped by 0 bases and J by 2 bases, with 22 bases between them. CDR3 size: 19 residues.

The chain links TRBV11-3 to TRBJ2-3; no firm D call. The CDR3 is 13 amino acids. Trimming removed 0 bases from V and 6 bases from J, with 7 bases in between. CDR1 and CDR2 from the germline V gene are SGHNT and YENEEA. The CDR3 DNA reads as TGTGCCAGCAGCTTAGATCAGAGGGATACGCAGTATTTT. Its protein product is CASSLDQRDTQYF.

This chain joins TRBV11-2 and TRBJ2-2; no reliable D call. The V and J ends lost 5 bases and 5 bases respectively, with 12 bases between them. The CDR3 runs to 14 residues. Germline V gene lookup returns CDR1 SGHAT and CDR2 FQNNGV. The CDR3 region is CASSPRAVTGELFF. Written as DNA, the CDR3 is TGTGCCAGCAGCCCGCGTGCAGTGACCGGGGAGCTGTTTTTT.

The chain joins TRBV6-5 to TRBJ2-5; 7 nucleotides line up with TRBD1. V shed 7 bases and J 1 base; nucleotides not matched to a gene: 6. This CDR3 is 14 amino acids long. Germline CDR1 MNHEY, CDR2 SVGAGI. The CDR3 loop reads CASTARDSQETQYF. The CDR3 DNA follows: TGTGCCAGCACCGCCCGGGACAGCCAAGAGACCCAGTACTTC.

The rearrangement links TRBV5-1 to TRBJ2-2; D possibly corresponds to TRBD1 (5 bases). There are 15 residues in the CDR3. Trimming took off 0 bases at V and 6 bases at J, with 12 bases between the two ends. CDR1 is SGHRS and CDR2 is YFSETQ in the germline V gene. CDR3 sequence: CASSLEPGRPGELFF. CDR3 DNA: TGCGCCAGCAGCTTGGAACCAGGGCGACCCGGGGAGCTGTTTTTT. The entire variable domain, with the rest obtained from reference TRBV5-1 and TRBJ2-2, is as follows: KAGVTQTPRYLIKTRGQQVTLSCSPISGHRSVSWYQQTPGQGLQFLFEYFSETQRNKGNFPGRFSGRQFSNSRSEMNVSTLELGDSALYLCASSLEPGRPGELFFGEGSRLTVL.